One sample yielded the 31 T cell receptor beta chains listed below, sequenced in a study of blood T cell repertoires in COVID-19. TCRdb's copy holds only in-frame clones and misses some; the assay was immunoSEQ multiplex PCR. The data hold around 300,000 clones, with about nine tenths observed a single time. The specimen sequenced was peripheral blood. The receptors were gathered from a woman aged 25 to 39 with COVID-19, enrolled during active disease.

V usage is TRBV7-9 and J usage is TRBJ1-2, with TRBD1 identical over 9 bases. CDR3 length equals 14 residues. CDR1 and CDR2 from the germline V gene are SEHNR and FQNEAQ (reference sequence). V shed 5 bases and J 7 bases; nucleotides not matched to a gene: 8. Here the CDR3 reads CASSLTQGAGGYTF. Written as DNA, the CDR3 is TGTGCCAGCAGCCTAACACAGGGGGCAGGTGGCTACACCTTC.

J is TRBJ2-3 and V is TRBV3-1 (or the pseudogene TRBV3-2), with 8 nucleotides matching TRBD2. Trimming at V came to 4 bases and at J to 5 bases, leaving 14 bases not matched to a gene. This CDR3 has 17 amino acids. Germline values: CDR1 LGHDT, CDR2 YNNKEL (reference sequence). CDR3 loop: CASSLVRPAGVGDTQYF. The CDR3, as DNA: TGTGCCAGCAGCCTTGTACGGCCAGCGGGAGTGGGAGATACGCAGTATTTT.

The chain carries TRBV20-1 and TRBJ2-5; D call uncertain. Germline values: CDR1 DFQATT, CDR2 SNEGSKA (reference sequence). The V end lost 3 bases, the J end lost 2 bases, and 13 bases lay between the germline ends. This CDR3 spans 14 amino acids. CDR3 region: CSASSRTTQETQYF. The CDR3 bases are TGCAGTGCTAGTTCACGAACGACTCAAGAGACCCAGTACTTC.

The chain has TRBV3-1 (or the pseudogene TRBV3-2) and TRBJ2-2, with TRBD2 matching 9 bases. Looked up from germline, CDR1 is LGHDT and CDR2 is YNNKEL (reference sequence). V shed 6 bases and J 2 bases; nucleotides not matched to a gene: 10. The CDR3 covers 17 residues. In DNA, the CDR3 is TGTGCCAGCAGGAGTGGGGCGGGAGGGCCAAACACCGGGGAGCTGTTTTTT. Translating it yields CASRSGAGGPNTGELFF.

The chain couples TRBV6-5 to TRBJ2-6, with D uncertain. The CDR3 is 14 residues long. The germline gives CDR1 MNHEY, CDR2 SVGAGI. Trimming took off 6 bases at V and 0 bases at J, with 6 bases between the two ends. As DNA, the CDR3 is TGTGCCAGCAGAAAGAGCTCTGGGGCCAACGTCCTGACTTTC. This codes for CASRKSSGANVLTF.

This clone was detected once. The chain uses TRBV2 and TRBJ1-2, with 9 nucleotides matching TRBD1. Germline CDR1 reads SNHLY; CDR2 reads FYNNEI. V dropped 5 bases and J dropped 6; count of bases not matched to a gene: 16. This CDR3 is 17 amino acids long. This CDR3 reads CASSQEKTGTGSNGYTF. As DNA, the CDR3 is TGTGCCAGCAGTCAAGAGAAAACCGGGACAGGGAGTAATGGCTACACCTTC.

The chain joins TRBV5-1 to TRBJ2-7; 9 nucleotides agree with TRBD2. J gave up 3 bases and V 0 bases, and 7 bases lay outside the gene matches. From germline, CDR1 is SGHRS and CDR2 YFSETQ. The CDR3 length is 16 residues. For the CDR3, the DNA is TGCGCCAGCAGCTTGGATGGACTAGCGACCAACTACGAGCAGTACTTC. As protein: CASSLDGLATNYEQYF.

The chain combines TRBV6-1 with TRBJ2-7; 10 positions agree with TRBD2. The CDR3 is 16 amino acids. Germline CDR1 reads MNHNS; CDR2 reads SASEGT. J lost 3 bases, V lost 2 bases, and 7 bases had no gene match. The CDR3 loop reads CASSESLAGALYEQYF. CDR3 in DNA: TGTGCCAGCAGTGAATCCCTAGCGGGAGCCCTCTACGAGCAGTACTTC.

The rearrangement uses TRBV29-1 and TRBJ2-6; TRBD1 matches at 7 bases. The CDR3 covers 14 residues. Trimming removed 6 bases from V and 4 bases from J; junction bases left unmatched: 6. CDR1 is SQVTM, CDR2 ANQGSEA, per germline. CDR3 sequence reads: CSVETGDGANVLTF. For the CDR3, the DNA is TGCAGCGTGGAAACAGGGGACGGGGCCAACGTCCTGACTTTC.

This chain joins TRBV10-1 and TRBJ1-1; 7 bases agree with TRBD1. There are 13 residues in the CDR3. V lost 5 bases and J lost 6; bases outside the gene matches: 6. Germline V gene data show CDR1 as WNHNN and CDR2 as SYGVQD (reference sequence). The DNA for the CDR3 is TGCGCCAGCAGTCCGGGACAGATTCCTGAAGCTTTCTTT. It is translated as CASSPGQIPEAFF.

This chain joins TRBV6-2 or TRBV6-3 and TRBJ2-1, with 14 bases aligning to TRBD2. The CDR3 spans 14 residues. V gave up 6 bases and J gave up 10 bases; unmatched junction bases: 5. Germline CDR1 and CDR2: MNHEY and SVGEGT. CDR3 nucleotides: TGTGCCAGCAGCCCGGGACTAGCGGGAGTAGAGCAGTTCTTC. This encodes CASSPGLAGVEQFF.

V usage is TRBV2 and J usage is TRBJ1-1; weak D call: TRBD1 (6 bases). CDR1 is SNHLY, CDR2 FYNNEI, per germline. The CDR3 runs 10 residues. The germline V and J ends were trimmed by 9 bases and 8 bases, with 10 bases remaining between them. The CDR3, as DNA: TGTGCCAGTACAGGGTTCGAAGCTTTCTTT. Residues: CASTGFEAFF.

The genes are TRBV5-1 and TRBJ2-3, with TRBD1 identical over 10 bases. Trimming at V came to 1 base and at J to 6 bases, leaving 20 bases not matched to a gene. This CDR3 spans 20 amino acids. Per germline, CDR1 SGHRS and CDR2 YFSETQ. CDR3 DNA: TGCGCCAGCAGCTTGTTGGGACAGGGGACGGCGGACCCACAGAAGGATACGCAGTATTTT. This gives the protein CASSLLGQGTADPQKDTQYF. Using reference TRBV5-1 and TRBJ2-3 for the parts outside the CDR3, the full variable domain is KAGVTQTPRYLIKTRGQQVTLSCSPISGHRSVSWYQQTPGQGLQFLFEYFSETQRNKGNFPGRFSGRQFSNSRSEMNVSTLELGDSALYLCASSLLGQGTADPQKDTQYFGPGTRLTVL.

V gene TRBV27 combines with J gene TRBJ1-1, with 11 bases identical to TRBD1. V lost 4 bases and J lost 12; bases outside the gene matches: 13. This CDR3 is 15 amino acids long. Per the germline V gene, CDR1 is MNHEY and CDR2 is SMNVEV (reference sequence). CDR3 in amino acids: CASSYPTGTGGQTFF. The DNA of the CDR3 is TGTGCCAGCAGTTACCCAACCGGGACAGGGGGTCAAACTTTCTTT.

The sample holds one count of this clone. The chain links TRBV24-1 to TRBJ2-1; 8 positions agree with TRBD2. The junction had 9 bases not matched to a gene; V was cut back by 4 bases and J by 8 bases. The CDR3 has 15 amino acids. Germline-derived CDR1 and CDR2 are KGHDR and SFDVKD. CDR3 amino acids: CATSDQREFRDEQFF. The CDR3 nucleotides read TGTGCCACCAGTGACCAGCGGGAGTTTAGGGATGAGCAGTTCTTC.

CDR3 loop: CASSYPQGSPGELFF. The CDR3 DNA follows: TGTGCCAGCAGTTACCCACAGGGGAGCCCCGGGGAGCTGTTTTTT. This chain joins TRBV6-5 and TRBJ2-2; TRBD1 agrees at 7 bases. The CDR3 spans 15 residues. Germline assignment: CDR1 MNHEY and CDR2 SVGAGI. With 2 bases clipped from V and 6 bases from J, the junction kept 6 bases outside the gene matches.

J is TRBJ1-2 and V is TRBV5-1, with D hard to call. The CDR3 is made up of 14 amino acids. V lost 1 base and J 7 bases, leaving 14 bases between the germline ends. Germline V gene sequence: CDR1 SGHRS, CDR2 YFSETQ. This chain's CDR3 is CASSLFRGGVGYTF. The CDR3, as DNA: TGCGCCAGCAGCTTGTTTCGGGGAGGAGTTGGCTACACCTTC.

The V gene is TRBV7-8, the J gene TRBJ2-7; tentative D call: TRBD1 (6 bases). Trimming removed 0 bases from V and 6 bases from J, with 12 bases in between. Germline V gene sequence: CDR1 SGHVS, CDR2 FQNEAQ. The length of the CDR3 is 14 residues. The DNA for the CDR3 is TGTGCCAGCAGCTTAGCGTCTGGGGGCAGCGAGCAGTACTTC. As protein: CASSLASGGSEQYF.

V and J are TRBV5-1 and TRBJ2-6; D is unclear. Germline lookup yields CDR1 SGHRS and CDR2 YFSETQ. The CDR3 is 16 residues long. V gave up 1 base and J gave up 0 bases, with 8 bases separating them. CDR3 sequence reads: CASSLQQNSGANVLTF. The DNA for the CDR3 is TGCGCCAGCAGCTTGCAACAAAACTCTGGGGCCAACGTCCTGACTTTC.

The rearrangement uses TRBV19 and TRBJ1-2; 9 bases map to TRBD1. V shed 7 bases, J shed 5 bases, and the junction held 11 bases outside the gene matches. CDR3 length: 15 amino acids. Germline assignment: CDR1 LNHDA and CDR2 SQIVND (reference sequence). In nucleotides, the CDR3 is TGTGCCAGTACCCAAGGACAGGGGCTCCCTTATGGCTACACCTTC. It translates to CASTQGQGLPYGYTF.

The V and J genes are TRBV19 and TRBJ2-7; TRBD1 matches at 7 bases. The CDR3 consists of 14 residues. Germline V gene lookup returns CDR1 LNHDA and CDR2 SQIVND (reference sequence). The V and J ends lost 5 bases and 2 bases, in that order; junction bases with no gene match: 6. The CDR3 DNA is TGTGCCAGTAGTCCGATGACAGGGCCCTACGAGCAGTACTTC. Translation gives CASSPMTGPYEQYF.

This sequence joins TRBV27 and TRBJ1-2, with 7 bases fitting TRBD1. This CDR3 is built from 17 residues. Germline loops: CDR1 MNHEY, CDR2 SMNVEV (reference sequence). Trimming at V came to 2 bases and at J to 6 bases, leaving 15 bases not matched to a gene. The CDR3 coding sequence is TGTGCCAGCAGTTTAAGGGCCGGGACAGTCCTTCCTAATGGCTACACCTTC. Translation: CASSLRAGTVLPNGYTF.

In this sample, this clone turned up a few times. The rearrangement uses TRBV11-2 and TRBJ1-1, with a possible D match to TRBD1 (5 bases). This CDR3 is 13 amino acids long. With 3 bases removed from V and 10 bases from J, the gap between germline ends came to 15 bases. Germline CDR1 and CDR2: SGHAT and FQNNGV. The CDR3 sequence: CASSFSQLGGAFF. The CDR3, as DNA: TGTGCCAGCAGCTTCTCCCAACTCGGGGGAGCTTTCTTT.

The chain recombines TRBV5-5 with TRBJ1-3; D is unclear. V was cut by 1 base and J by 1 base, with 12 bases left in between. The CDR3 covers 16 residues. Germline assignment: CDR1 SGHKS and CDR2 YYEKEE (reference sequence). The CDR3 loop is CASSLIGDRSGNTIYF. The DNA of the CDR3 is TGTGCCAGCAGCTTGATCGGAGATCGATCTGGAAACACCATATATTTT.

The chain recombines TRBV11-2 with TRBJ2-1, with D possibly TRBD2 on 7 matching bases. From germline, CDR1 is SGHAT and CDR2 FQNNGV. V was shortened by 1 base and J by 7 bases, with 17 bases between the two germline ends. This CDR3 is built from 16 residues. This CDR3 is CASSLVYSGGQNEQFF. CDR3 nucleotides: TGTGCCAGCAGCTTAGTGTATTCCGGGGGGCAGAATGAGCAGTTCTTC.

V usage is TRBV19 and J usage is TRBJ2-3; unclear D gene. The length of the CDR3 is 15 residues. Germline lookup yields CDR1 LNHDA and CDR2 SQIVND (reference sequence). V lost 2 bases and J 0 bases, leaving 9 bases between the germline ends. CDR3 loop: CASSIITASTDTQYF. For the CDR3, the DNA is TGTGCCAGTAGTATAATCACAGCTAGCACAGATACGCAGTATTTT.

The rearrangement links TRBV7-8 to TRBJ2-7; TRBD1 is a possible D gene (6 bases). CDR3 size: 14 residues. CDR1 is SGHVS and CDR2 is FQNEAQ in the germline V gene. Trimming removed 5 bases from V and 6 bases from J, with 17 bases in between. CDR3 coding DNA: TGTGCCAGCAGCCCAGGGGAACTAGGAAGCGAGCAGTACTTC. Protein: CASSPGELGSEQYF.

CDR3 sequence reads: CASGQSNRQGANTGELFF. The CDR3 DNA sequence: TGTGCTAGTGGTCAATCCAATCGACAGGGGGCTAACACCGGGGAGCTGTTTTTT. This rearrangement joins TRBV12-5 to TRBJ2-2, with TRBD1 identical over 10 bases. This CDR3 is built from 18 residues. Per germline, CDR1 LGHNT and CDR2 FRNRAP. The J segment lost 2 bases and the V segment lost 5 bases, leaving 11 bases of the junction unmatched.

V is TRBV11-2 and J is TRBJ2-1; 9 nucleotides agree with TRBD2. Germline V gene lookup returns CDR1 SGHAT and CDR2 FQNNGV. V lost 3 bases, J lost 2 bases, and 8 bases stayed unmatched. The CDR3 has 17 residues. The CDR3 sequence: CASSFTAGTSPYNEQFF. CDR3 sequence (DNA): TGTGCCAGCAGCTTCACAGCCGGGACTAGCCCCTACAATGAGCAGTTCTTC.

This chain's CDR3 is CASSIAGSYGYTF. CDR3 nucleotide sequence: TGTGCCAGTAGTATCGCGGGATCCTATGGCTACACCTTC. The genes are TRBV19 and TRBJ1-2; no definite D call. Trimming cost V 3 bases and J 4 bases, with 9 bases left between them. Per germline, CDR1 LNHDA and CDR2 SQIVND (reference sequence). The CDR3 runs 13 residues.

The J gene is TRBJ2-7, the V gene TRBV5-6; D might be TRBD2 (6 bases). In germline, CDR1 is SGHDT, CDR2 YYEEEE. CDR3 length equals 16 residues. Trimming shortened V by 0 bases and J by 1 base, and 14 bases separated the two germline ends. Here the CDR3 DNA reads TGTGCCAGCAGCTTGGACCGGGACTGGATATCCTACGAGCAGTACTTC. Protein: CASSLDRDWISYEQYF.